This T cell receptor beta chain was captured by sequencing in a study of neoadjuvant anti-PD-1 for oral cavity cancer. Study at large: Patients without progression got a fourth dose around day 43.

About this clone itself: Its target is not known.

Specified time point: after neoadjuvant nivolumab, at surgical resection. Some clones are missing from TCRdb's copy, which holds only in-frame ones; the method was immunoSEQ multiplex PCR. The sample consists of over 13,000 clones, roughly 70% of them appearing once. Study-level results: After neoadjuvant nivolumab, PBMC T cell clonality was significantly higher in non-responders than responders.

The source is a person between 35 and 79 years old with oral cavity squamous cell carcinoma. This specimen consisted of PBMCs, obtained after nivolumab (anti-PD-1) treatment.

Here the CDR3 reads CARLTTGTDVYEQYF. CDR3 nucleotide sequence: TGCGCCAGACTAACGACCGGGACGGACGTCTACGAGCAGTACTTC. This rearrangement joins TRBV5-1 to TRBJ2-7; D tentatively fits TRBD1 or TRBD2 (5 bases each). CDR1 SGHRS and CDR2 YFSETQ come from the germline V gene. CDR3 length: 15 amino acids. Trimming took 8 bases from V and 3 from J, leaving 21 bases between them.